Described below is a single T cell receptor (beta chain) sequence and its context. Its specificity is not known. Germline CDR1 and CDR2: SGHKS and YYEKEE (reference sequence). The germline V and J ends were trimmed by 4 bases and 0 bases, with 13 bases remaining between them. The CDR3 extends over 15 amino acids. This entry comes from a study of T cell responses to AZD1222 COVID-19 vaccine. Looking at the study overall: Second-dose timings of about 4 or about 12 weeks were pooled.

Sequencing was performed with immunoSEQ multiplex PCR; in TCRdb, only in-frame clones are kept and a portion is missing. The repertoire has fewer than 120,000 clones, 85% to 95% of them found once; the top ten carry roughly 7.8%. Study observations and caveats: Close to half of spike-specific TCRs reportedly recognize unmutated variant regions.

The receptor's source is an adult in good health. The specimen was peripheral blood, collected on day 0 of AZD1222 vaccination. The chain employs TRBV5-5 and TRBJ1-1, with TRBD1 as a possible D gene (6 bases). The CDR3 reads CASSRPDRMNTEAFF. DNA for the CDR3: TGTGCCAGCAGCCGCCCCGACAGGATGAACACTGAAGCTTTCTTT.